The 12 T cell receptor beta chains listed next were all sequenced from one sample in a study of blood T cell repertoires in COVID-19 (TCRdb year 2020). Preparation of the library involved the immunoSEQ multiplex PCR assay. The clones in this table, taken by TCRdb from immuneACCESS, are in-frame only. Not every clone is retained; where verified, under half of the shortfall comes from an unresolved V gene, and the cause of the rest is unknown. A total of nearly 250,000 clones appear in this sample, about 84% of them only once. The top ten constitute over 2% of the sample. Sequenced material: PBMCs or T cells enriched from blood (not recorded which). The receptors shown here come from a woman between 50 and 59 years old who had recovered from COVID-19.

This clone was observed a few times. V is TRBV4-1 and J is TRBJ1-4, with 12 bases identical to TRBD1. This CDR3 has 15 amino acids. Per the germline V gene, CDR1 is MGHRA and CDR2 is YSYEKL. Trimming took 4 bases from V and 7 from J; bases not matched to a gene: 4. Here the CDR3 DNA reads TGCGCCAGCAGCCGGGGGGACAGGGGGCGTGAAAAACTGTTTTTT. As protein: CASSRGDRGREKLFF.

Points on this clone: Different DNA sequences within this sample yield the same CDR3. The chain is built from TRBV30 and TRBJ1-5; weak D call: TRBD1 (6 bases). V lost 1 base, J lost 3 bases, and 7 bases lay in between. The CDR3 extends over 13 amino acids. Germline CDR1 is GTSNPN and CDR2 is SVGIG (reference sequence). The CDR3 DNA is TGTGCCTGGAGTGGGGGGCCCAATCAGCCCCAGCATTTT. It translates to CAWSGGPNQPQHF.

Written as DNA, the CDR3 is TGTGCCTGGAGTAGTCCGGGGGGCGCAGGGCAGCCCCAGCATTTT. Residues: CAWSSPGGAGQPQHF. This chain uses TRBV30 with TRBJ1-5, with D maybe TRBD1 (6 bases). The CDR3 loop spans 15 amino acids. Trimming left V 2 bases short and J 7 bases short, with 18 bases between. From germline, CDR1 is GTSNPN and CDR2 SVGIG (reference sequence). The entire variable domain, with the rest obtained from reference TRBV30 and TRBJ1-5, is as follows: SQTIHQWPATLVQPVGSPLSLECTVEGTSNPNLYWYRQAAGRGLQLLFYSVGIGQISSEVPQNLSASRPQDRQFILSSKKLLLSDSGFYLCAWSSPGGAGQPQHFGDGTRLSIL.

The chain has TRBV5-6 and TRBJ2-7; D is undetermined. The germline CDR1 and CDR2 sequences are SGHDT and YYEEEE. The CDR3 runs to 11 residues. Trimming removed 2 bases from V and 6 bases from J, with 6 bases in between. CDR3 amino acids: CASSFSSEQYF. CDR3 DNA sequence: TGTGCCAGCAGCTTTAGTAGCGAGCAGTACTTC.

This chain connects TRBV5-1 to TRBJ2-2; the match to TRBD1 covers 8 bases. CDR1 and CDR2 from the germline V gene are SGHRS and YFSETQ. With V trimmed by 0 bases and J by 7 bases, 8 bases remained unmatched. CDR3 size: 16 residues. The CDR3 bases are TGCGCCAGCAGCTTGGTTTGGCAGGGGGCCGGCGGGGAGCTGTTTTTT. Amino acid sequence: CASSLVWQGAGGELFF.

This sequence joins TRBV4-3 and TRBJ1-1; possibly TRBD1 for D (6 bases). The CDR3 extends over 15 amino acids. Germline CDR1 LGHNA, CDR2 YSLEER. V dropped 5 bases and J dropped 0 bases, with 13 bases sitting between them. CDR3 residues: CASSKTQGMNTEAFF. In DNA form, the CDR3 reads TGCGCCAGCAGCAAAACACAGGGTATGAACACTGAAGCTTTCTTT.

V gene TRBV7-9 combines with J gene TRBJ1-2; D unresolved. The CDR3 consists of 12 residues. Germline assignment: CDR1 SEHNR and CDR2 FQNEAQ (reference sequence). The DNA of the CDR3 is TGTGCTACTATGGCGAGTGGCTATGGCTACACCTTC. Amino acid sequence: CATMASGYGYTF.

This chain joins TRBV28 and TRBJ2-7; the D is unclear. V shed 3 bases and J shed 6 bases, with 12 bases lying between them. This CDR3 contains 13 residues. Germline assignment: CDR1 MDHEN and CDR2 SYDVKM. This CDR3 is CASSFYLVSEQYF. The CDR3 DNA reads as TGTGCCAGCAGTTTTTATTTAGTCTCCGAGCAGTACTTC.

V and J are TRBV9 and TRBJ1-2; the D is unclear. Deletions cut 4 bases from V and 2 bases from J, with 12 bases between. The CDR3 is 14 residues long. From germline, CDR1 is SGDLS and CDR2 YYNGEE. CDR3 region: CASSPEVANYGYTF. In nucleotides, the CDR3 is TGTGCCAGCAGCCCAGAGGTGGCAAACTATGGCTACACCTTC.

J is TRBJ1-2 and V is TRBV4-2, with D unclear. Germline assignment: CDR1 LGHNA and CDR2 YNFKEQ. The V end lost 0 bases, the J end lost 2 bases, and 10 bases lay between the germline ends. This CDR3 has 15 residues. Here the CDR3 DNA reads TGTGCCAGCAGCCAAGAGGAGGCCGTGAACTATGGCTACACCTTC. It translates to CASSQEEAVNYGYTF.

J is TRBJ1-1 and V is TRBV18, with D perhaps TRBD1 (5 bases). Trimming took 3 bases from V and 0 from J, leaving 11 bases between them. There are 15 residues in the CDR3. Germline values: CDR1 KGHSH, CDR2 LQKENI. In DNA form, the CDR3 reads TGTGCCAGCTCACCTTTTGGGGGGGTGAACACTGAAGCTTTCTTT. Encoded protein: CASSPFGGVNTEAFF.

The V and J genes are TRBV7-3 and TRBJ2-6, with TRBD1 identical over 7 bases. Germline V gene lookup returns CDR1 SGHTA and CDR2 FQGTGA. Trimming at V came to 1 base and at J to 0 bases, leaving 3 bases not matched to a gene. This CDR3 has 17 residues. CDR3 in DNA: TGTGCCAGCAGCTTAAAGGGGGCGGGCTCTGGGGCCAACGTCCTGACTTTC. Amino acid sequence: CASSLKGAGSGANVLTF.